These 26 T cell receptor beta chains share one sample of origin, sequenced in a study of blood T cells in healthy people across ages. A sample-barcoded 5' primer and a J-beta primer mix were used in a second PCR of roughly 6 to 11 cycles. TCRdb passed the 5' RACE reads through MiXCR, listing each CDR3 protein once. The sample yields approximately 360,000 distinct CDR3 sequences, roughly half seen once. Material for sequencing was blood. The receptors were gathered from a man between 60 and 75 years old in good health.

This clonotype was seen a few times. The CDR3 region has the DNA TGCAGCGTTCCAGGGACAGGGGGTGGGGAGACCCAGTACTTC. This translates into CSVPGTGGGETQYF. The V call is TRBV29-1, the J call TRBJ2-5; 11 nucleotides match TRBD1. The CDR3 is 14 residues long. Unmatched junction bases numbered 7, after V lost 5 bases and J lost 5 bases. The germline gives CDR1 SQVTM, CDR2 ANQGSEA. Drawing the rest from reference TRBV29-1 and TRBJ2-5, the complete variable domain is SAVISQKPSRDICQRGTSLTIQCQVDSQVTMMFWYRQQPGQSLTLIATANQGSEATYESGFVIDKFPISRPNLTFSTLTVSNMSPEDSSIYLCSVPGTGGGETQYFGPGTRLLVL.

This clonotype was recorded a few times. A much larger clone is a single base away; this may be a read error. V gene TRBV12-3 or TRBV12-4 combines with J gene TRBJ1-1; D uncertain. Trimming took off 5 bases at V and 3 bases at J, with 10 bases between the two ends. CDR3 length equals 13 residues. CDR3 sequence (DNA): TGTGCCAGCAGTGACCGGGTGTACACTGAAGCTTTCTTT. It is translated as CASSDRVYTEAFF.

This clonotype has just one count. This sequence joins TRBV30 and TRBJ2-5; the D gene is possibly TRBD2 (5 bases). Trimming took off 2 bases at V and 5 bases at J, with 12 bases between the two ends. The CDR3 spans 13 residues. Germline CDR1 reads GTSNPN; CDR2 reads SVGIG (reference sequence). CDR3 coding DNA: TGTGCCTGGAGTATTGGGGAGAAGGAGACCCAGTACTTC. As protein: CAWSIGEKETQYF.

The genes are TRBV5-1 and TRBJ2-1, with TRBD2 matching 10 bases. Germline CDR1 reads SGHRS; CDR2 reads YFSETQ. This CDR3 has 15 residues. V shed 2 bases and J 6 bases; nucleotides not matched to a gene: 5. The CDR3 region is CASSFLAGAGNEQFF. CDR3 DNA sequence: TGCGCCAGCAGCTTTCTAGCGGGAGCCGGCAATGAGCAGTTCTTC.

J is TRBJ2-6 and V is TRBV20-1; possible D gene TRBD1, 5 bases. The CDR3 is 16 residues long. Germline CDR1 is DFQATT and CDR2 is SNEGSKA (reference sequence). The V gene lost 5 bases and the J gene lost 2 bases, with 16 bases spanning the gap. Here the CDR3 reads CSAPPAARAGANVLTF. The CDR3 bases are TGCAGTGCTCCTCCCGCCGCCAGGGCTGGGGCCAACGTCCTGACTTTC.

On this clonotype itself: Being one base from a much bigger clone, this may be a read error. This chain uses TRBV9 with TRBJ2-1; 14 nucleotides match TRBD2. This CDR3 has 16 residues. Germline assignment: CDR1 SGDLS and CDR2 YYNGEE. In nucleotides, the CDR3 is TGTGCCTGCAGCGCCGGGACTAGCGGGAGTTACAATGAGCAGTTCTTC. Residues: CACSAGTSGSYNEQFF. Variable domain in full (rest from reference TRBV9 and TRBJ2-1): DSGVTQTPKHLITATGQRVTLRCSPRSGDLSVYWYQQSLDQGLQFLIQYYNGEERAKGNILERFSAQQFPDLHSELNLSSLELGDSALYFCACSAGTSGSYNEQFFGPGTRLTVL.

The CDR3 DNA follows: TGTGCCAGCAGCCCCCGGGTATCAGCCCGCACAGATACGCAGTATTTT. Protein product: CASSPRVSARTDTQYF. This sequence joins TRBV7-8 and TRBJ2-3; no clear D. The length of the CDR3 is 16 residues. Trimming stripped 5 bases from V and 1 base from J, with 16 bases between. CDR1 SGHVS and CDR2 FQNEAQ come from the germline V gene.

The genes are TRBV20-1 and TRBJ1-2; a weak D match, TRBD1 (5 bases). Germline V lookup: CDR1 DFQATT, CDR2 SNEGSKA (reference sequence). CDR3 length equals 14 residues. Trimming pared 6 bases from V and 6 bases from J, leaving 20 bases between. The chain's CDR3 is CSASGTNPEDGYTF. The CDR3 DNA reads TGCAGTGCAAGTGGGACTAATCCCGAGGATGGCTACACCTTC.

This clonotype was seen at least ten times. This rearrangement joins TRBV29-1 to TRBJ2-1, with D possibly matching TRBD2 (5 bases). Germline-derived CDR1 and CDR2 are SQVTM and ANQGSEA. V lost 2 bases, J lost 9 bases, and 11 bases lay in between. The CDR3 has 12 amino acids. In DNA form, the CDR3 reads TGCAGCGTTGAAAACCGGGGAACTGAGCAGTTCTTC. Translation gives CSVENRGTEQFF.

This clonotype was seen ten or more times. The chain joins TRBV6-5 to TRBJ2-1; maybe TRBD1 (6 bases). The germline V and J ends were trimmed by 6 bases and 3 bases, with 18 bases remaining between them. The CDR3 totals 16 residues. Germline-derived CDR1 and CDR2 are MNHEY and SVGAGI. CDR3 nucleotides: TGTGCCAGCAGCCCTGGACAGACGGTCATCTACAATGAGCAGTTCTTC. Protein product: CASSPGQTVIYNEQFF.

The genes are TRBV29-1 and TRBJ2-1; D perhaps matches TRBD2 (6 bases). Per germline, CDR1 SQVTM and CDR2 ANQGSEA. Trimming removed 3 bases from V and 5 bases from J, with 11 bases in between. The CDR3 totals 13 residues. The DNA of the CDR3 is TGCAGCGTTGATTCGGGGGTCCACAATGAGCAGTTCTTC. Its protein is CSVDSGVHNEQFF.

This rearrangement joins TRBV6-2 or TRBV6-3 to TRBJ2-3; no definite D call. This CDR3 is built from 14 residues. The V end was cut by 6 bases, the J end by 3 bases, with 13 bases between. The germline V gene has CDR1 MNHEY and CDR2 SVGEGT. CDR3 sequence (DNA): TGTGCCAGCAGAAACTGGGGTTGGACAGATACGCAGTATTTT. This codes for CASRNWGWTDTQYF.

The chain carries TRBV6-2 or TRBV6-3 and TRBJ2-1; possible D gene TRBD1, 6 bases. V shed 8 bases and J shed 4 bases, with 15 bases lying between them. Germline V gives CDR1 MNHEY, CDR2 SVGEGT. The CDR3 loop spans 14 amino acids. CDR3: CASAPGTPYNEQFF. The DNA of the CDR3 is TGTGCCAGCGCCCCCGGGACACCTTACAATGAGCAGTTCTTC.

V and J are TRBV9 and TRBJ2-4, with 8 bases that match TRBD1. The DNA end is more similar to TRBJ2-7, so the J call may be wrong. The CDR3 has 16 residues. The V gene's germline CDR1 is SGDLS and CDR2 YYNGEE. The CDR3 spells CASSVGTGFTVYEQYF. DNA of the CDR3: TGTGCCAGCAGCGTAGGGACAGGGTTTACGGTCTACGAGCAGTACTTC.

This clonotype was observed a handful of times. V usage is TRBV27 and J usage is TRBJ2-7; D ambiguous. The end of the DNA is better explained by TRBJ2-5, so the J call may be wrong. Germline loops: CDR1 MNHEY, CDR2 SMNVEV (reference sequence). The CDR3 runs 12 residues. CDR3 amino acids: CASSFKGRTQYF. Here the CDR3 DNA reads TGTGCCAGCAGTTTCAAAGGGCGGACCCAGTACTTC.

This clonotype was seen a handful of times. The gene calls are TRBV7-2 and TRBJ2-5, with 11 bases that match TRBD2. From germline, CDR1 is SGHTA and CDR2 FQGNSA. CDR3 size: 17 residues. Unmatched junction bases numbered 11, after V lost 1 base and J lost 7 bases. CDR3 DNA sequence: TGTGCCAGCAGCTTAGGACGTAGCGGGAGGGTTACGGGGACCCAGTACTTC. It specifies CASSLGRSGRVTGTQYF.

This clonotype was counted between two and nine times. The CDR3: CSVTGTGVNEQFF. CDR3 sequence (DNA): TGCAGCGTGACCGGGACAGGGGTAAATGAGCAGTTCTTC. V and J are TRBV29-1 and TRBJ2-1, with 10 positions matching TRBD1. This CDR3 spans 13 amino acids. Looked up from germline, CDR1 is SQVTM and CDR2 is ANQGSEA. V lost 6 bases, J lost 7 bases, and 6 bases stayed unmatched.

This clonotype was observed many times. Its ends do not fully match the called genes, so a read error is possible. The V call is TRBV10-3, the J call TRBJ2-7; 7 bases are a match to TRBD1. Looked up from germline, CDR1 is ENHRY and CDR2 is SYGVKD. CDR3 length: 12 amino acids. The CDR3 sequence: CATSEGADEQYF. Here the CDR3 DNA reads TGTGCCACCAGTGAGGGGGCGGACGAGCAGTACTTC.

This clonotype has a handful of counts. The chain employs TRBV10-3 and TRBJ2-5, with 8 bases that match TRBD2. V was pared by 5 bases and J by 2 bases, with 1 base of the junction left unmatched. The CDR3 has 13 residues. Looked up from germline, CDR1 is ENHRY and CDR2 is SYGVKD. The CDR3 loop reads CAISLAGQETQYF. The CDR3 DNA is TGTGCCATCAGTTTAGCGGGACAAGAGACCCAGTACTTC.

The genes are TRBV27 and TRBJ2-3, with D possibly called TRBD1 or TRBD2 (5 bases each). There are 15 residues in the CDR3. Trimming took off 6 bases at V and 3 bases at J, with 16 bases between the two ends. The germline V gene has CDR1 MNHEY and CDR2 SMNVEV (reference sequence). The CDR3 DNA is TGTGCCAGCAGGGCCGGGGCACTCCTTACAGATACGCAGTATTTT. Translation: CASRAGALLTDTQYF.

In its sample, this clonotype was seen many times. V and J are TRBV27 and TRBJ2-7, with D uncertain. This CDR3 contains 16 residues. The ends were cut back, 3 bases at V and 0 bases at J, with 15 bases in the middle. Germline values: CDR1 MNHEY, CDR2 SMNVEV (reference sequence). The CDR3 nucleotides read TGTGCCAGCAGTTTGGCAGGTTCCCTCGGCTCCTACGAGCAGTACTTC. It encodes CASSLAGSLGSYEQYF.

This clonotype has just one count. The genes are TRBV12-3 or TRBV12-4 and TRBJ1-5, with TRBD1 as a possible D gene (5 bases). V was shortened by 6 bases and J by 1 base, with 19 bases between the two germline ends. The CDR3 spans 17 residues. The CDR3 loop reads CASSHGGGGGSNQPQHF. CDR3 bases: TGTGCCAGCAGCCACGGGGGGGGTGGGGGGAGCAATCAGCCCCAGCATTTT.

This sequence joins TRBV12-1 and TRBJ2-3; the table names TRBD2, a call not compared with the DNA. TRBV12-1 is tagged as a pseudogene. The length of the CDR3 is 15 residues. The CDR3 is CASTLGEWFPDTQYF. CDR3 bases: TGTGCCAGCACCCTCGGAGAATGGTTCCCAGATACGCAGTATTTT.

The chain employs TRBV11-1 and TRBJ2-1, with D hard to call. The V end was cut by 8 bases, the J end by 5 bases, with 7 bases between. The CDR3 is 11 amino acids. Germline CDR1 and CDR2: SGHAT and FQDESV (reference sequence). The CDR3 is CASAVHNEQFF. CDR3 DNA: TGTGCCAGCGCGGTCCACAATGAGCAGTTCTTC.

The rearrangement links TRBV5-1 to TRBJ2-7; 9 nucleotides align to TRBD1. The length of the CDR3 is 13 residues. The ends lost 5 bases at V and 1 base at J; junction bases unmatched: 1. In germline, CDR1 is SGHRS, CDR2 YFSETQ. The CDR3 nucleotides are TGCGCCAGCAGGGGACAGGGATCCTACGAGCAGTACTTC. Translating it yields CASRGQGSYEQYF.

The chain is built from TRBV12-3 or TRBV12-4 and TRBJ2-3, with 8 bases identical to TRBD2. V trimming: 3 bases; J trimming: 1 base; junction bases outside the gene matches: 9. The length of the CDR3 is 17 residues. The CDR3 DNA reads TGTGCCAGCAGTTTCATGACTAGCGCTACTCGCACAGATACGCAGTATTTT. It specifies CASSFMTSATRTDTQYF.